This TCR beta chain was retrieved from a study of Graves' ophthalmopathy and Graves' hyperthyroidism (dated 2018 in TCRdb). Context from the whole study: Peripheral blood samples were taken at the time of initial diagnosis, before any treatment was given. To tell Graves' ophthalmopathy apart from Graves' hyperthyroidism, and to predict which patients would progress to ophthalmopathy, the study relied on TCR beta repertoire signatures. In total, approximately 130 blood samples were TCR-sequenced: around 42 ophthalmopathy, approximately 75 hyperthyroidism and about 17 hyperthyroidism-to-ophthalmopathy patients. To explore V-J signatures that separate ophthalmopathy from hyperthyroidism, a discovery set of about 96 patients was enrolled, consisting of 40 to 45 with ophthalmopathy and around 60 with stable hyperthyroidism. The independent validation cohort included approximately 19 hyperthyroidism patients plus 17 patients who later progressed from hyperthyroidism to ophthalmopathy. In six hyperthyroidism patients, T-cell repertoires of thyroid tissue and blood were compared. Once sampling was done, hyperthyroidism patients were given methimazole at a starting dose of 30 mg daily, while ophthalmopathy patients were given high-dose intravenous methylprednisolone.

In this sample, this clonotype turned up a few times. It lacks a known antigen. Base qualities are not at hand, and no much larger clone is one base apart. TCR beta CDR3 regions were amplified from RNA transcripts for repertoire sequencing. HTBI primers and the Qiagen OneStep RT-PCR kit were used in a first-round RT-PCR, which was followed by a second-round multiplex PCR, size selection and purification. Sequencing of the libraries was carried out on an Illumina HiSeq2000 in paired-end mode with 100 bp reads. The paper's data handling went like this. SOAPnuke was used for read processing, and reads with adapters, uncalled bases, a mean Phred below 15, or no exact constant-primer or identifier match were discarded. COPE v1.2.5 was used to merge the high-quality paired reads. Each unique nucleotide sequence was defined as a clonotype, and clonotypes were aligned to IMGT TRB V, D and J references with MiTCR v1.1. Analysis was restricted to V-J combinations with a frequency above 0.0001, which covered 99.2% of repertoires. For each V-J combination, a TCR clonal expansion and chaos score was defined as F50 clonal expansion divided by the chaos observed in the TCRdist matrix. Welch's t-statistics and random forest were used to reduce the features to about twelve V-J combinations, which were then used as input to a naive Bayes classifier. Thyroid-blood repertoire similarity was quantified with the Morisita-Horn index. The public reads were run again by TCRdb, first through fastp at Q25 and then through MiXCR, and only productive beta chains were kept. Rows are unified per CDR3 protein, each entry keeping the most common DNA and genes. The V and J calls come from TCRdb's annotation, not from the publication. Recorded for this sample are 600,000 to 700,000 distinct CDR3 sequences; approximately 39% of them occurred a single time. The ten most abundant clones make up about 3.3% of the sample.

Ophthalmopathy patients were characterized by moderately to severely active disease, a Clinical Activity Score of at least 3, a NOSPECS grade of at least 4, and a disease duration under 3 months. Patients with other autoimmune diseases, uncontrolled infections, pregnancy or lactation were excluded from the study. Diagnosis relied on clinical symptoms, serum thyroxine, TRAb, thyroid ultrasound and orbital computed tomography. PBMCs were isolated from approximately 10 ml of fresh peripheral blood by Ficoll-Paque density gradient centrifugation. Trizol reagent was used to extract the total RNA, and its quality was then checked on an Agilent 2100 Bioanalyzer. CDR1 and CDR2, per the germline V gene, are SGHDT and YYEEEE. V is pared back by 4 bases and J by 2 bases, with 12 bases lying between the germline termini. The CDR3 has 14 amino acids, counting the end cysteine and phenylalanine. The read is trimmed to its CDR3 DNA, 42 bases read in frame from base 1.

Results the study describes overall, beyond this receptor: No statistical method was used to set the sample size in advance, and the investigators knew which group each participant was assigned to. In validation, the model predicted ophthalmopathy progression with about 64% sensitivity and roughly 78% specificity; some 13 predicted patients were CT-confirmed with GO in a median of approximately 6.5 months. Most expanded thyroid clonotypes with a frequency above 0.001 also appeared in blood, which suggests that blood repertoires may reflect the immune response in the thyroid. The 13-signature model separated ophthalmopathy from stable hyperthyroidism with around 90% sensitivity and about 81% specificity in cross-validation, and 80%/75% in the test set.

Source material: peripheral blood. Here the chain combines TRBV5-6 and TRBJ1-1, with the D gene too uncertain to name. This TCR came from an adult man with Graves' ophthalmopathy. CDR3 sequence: CASSPIDVNTEAFF. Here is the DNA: TGTGCCAGCAGCCCCATTGACGTAAACACTGAAGCTTTCTTT.